The rows below give T cell receptor beta chains drawn from one sample of a study of T cell responses to AZD1222 COVID-19 vaccine. TCRdb keeps only in-frame clones here, not all; method: immunoSEQ multiplex PCR. The sample shows under 95,000 clones, roughly 88% of them seen only once. Sequenced material: peripheral blood, taken 28 days after the second AZD1222 dose. These receptors were obtained from an adult who received the AZD1222 COVID-19 vaccine. Each CDR3 is given with its conserved first and last residue. A D gene is named only where the DNA matches it firmly. The size entry is marked missing in some rows and otherwise reads once, few, many or a size class.

TGCGCCAGCAGCCAAGGGGGTGGGGGCAGGGACACTGAAGCTTTCTTT | CASSQGGGGRDTEAFF | TRBV4-3 | . | . | TRBJ1-1
TGTGCCATCCAGTCAGGGGCGGCGGTTCAGCCCCAGCATTTT | CAIQSGAAVQPQHF | TRBV28 | . | . | TRBJ1-5
TGTGCCAGCAGTTCATATGAGGCGAGCTCCTACGAGCAGTACTTC | CASSSYEASSYEQYF | TRBV25-1 | . | once | TRBJ2-7
TGTGCCAGCAGGCCAGCCCCACAGACAAGAGTGAACACTGAAGCTTTCTTT | CASRPAPQTRVNTEAFF | TRBV7-9 | . | . | TRBJ1-1
TGTGCCAGCAGTTTAGCTTGGCTGGGGCTTTCACCCCTCCACTTT | CASSLAWLGLSPLHF | TRBV28 | . | . | TRBJ1-6
TGTGCCAGCAGCTTAGATCTTCGGGCGGTTTATGGCTACACCTTC | CASSLDLRAVYGYTF | TRBV11-2 | . | . | TRBJ1-2
TGTGCCAGCAGCTCCCATCGGACAGTAGGAGGTTATGGCTACACCTTC | CASSSHRTVGGYGYTF | TRBV7-9 | . | once | TRBJ1-2
TGTGCCAGCAGCCGCGGGAGCGGGGGGGAAGAGACCCAGTACTTC | CASSRGSGGEETQYF | TRBV7-7 | TRBD2 | . | TRBJ2-5
TGTGCCAGCAGCCCACTCGGACAGACATCCTACGAGCAGTACTTC | CASSPLGQTSYEQYF | TRBV5-4 | . | once | TRBJ2-7
TGCGCCAGCCGGGGGGGAGATAACACTGAAGCTTTCTTT | CASRGGDNTEAFF | TRBV5-1 | . | . | TRBJ1-1
TGTGCCAGCAACCGGGACAGGGGGGACACTGAAGCTTTCTTT | CASNRDRGDTEAFF | TRBV2 | TRBD1 | . | TRBJ1-1
TGTGCCAGCAGTTCCCCCGGCGGCTACACCTTC | CASSSPGGYTF | TRBV28 | . | . | TRBJ1-2
TGTGCCAGCAGCCAATCCGGGACAGGGTCTTTTATGAGGAAGTTCTTC | CASSQSGTGSFMRKFF | TRBV3-1/TRBV3-2 | TRBD1 | . | TRBJ2-1
TGTGCCACCCAAACACTTACACCCACTGAAGCTTTCTTT | CATQTLTPTEAFF | TRBV28 | . | . | TRBJ1-1
TGTGCCAGCAGTTACTCGAGTCGGGGCTTGCCCCAGCATTTT | CASSYSSRGLPQHF | TRBV6-2/TRBV6-3 | . | . | TRBJ1-5
TGTGCCAGCAGCCCAAAGCGGGTTACCTCCTACGAGCAGTACTTC | CASSPKRVTSYEQYF | TRBV6-2/TRBV6-3 | . | once | TRBJ2-7
TGTGCCAGCAGTTATACGACAGGGGGCCATGGCTACACCTTC | CASSYTTGGHGYTF | TRBV6-5 | TRBD1 | . | TRBJ1-2
TGTGCCAGCTCACCACGGGGCTCTGAAGCTTTCTTT | CASSPRGSEAFF | TRBV18 | . | . | TRBJ1-1
TGTGCCAGCAGTGCCGGGGACAGCGCGAACACTGAAGCTTTCTTT | CASSAGDSANTEAFF | TRBV27 | TRBD1 | . | TRBJ1-1
TGTGCCAGCAGTGAAGCCCTCTTCGGGCTAGCGGGGTTGAACACCGGGGAGCTGTTTTTT | CASSEALFGLAGLNTGELFF | TRBV2 | TRBD2 | . | TRBJ2-2
TGTGCCAGCACCCCGGGACAGATGAACACTGAAGCTTTCTTT | CASTPGQMNTEAFF | TRBV28 | TRBD1 | . | TRBJ1-1
TGTGCCAGCAGCTTGACTAGCGGGGGCTCTGGGGCCAACGTCCTGACTTTC | CASSLTSGGSGANVLTF | TRBV3-1/TRBV3-2 | TRBD2 | . | TRBJ2-6
TGTGCCTGGAGTGGGGTGGGGCCACCCCAGGGGAAGCAGTACTTC | CAWSGVGPPQGKQYF | TRBV30 | . | . | TRBJ2-7
TGTGCCAGCAGCTCACGGACAGGGGAAGGGGACACTGAAGCTTTCTTT | CASSSRTGEGDTEAFF | TRBV9 | TRBD1 | . | TRBJ1-1
TGTGCCAGTAGTATACGGTCCGAACTCTCCTACGAGCAGTACTTC | CASSIRSELSYEQYF | TRBV19 | . | . | TRBJ2-7
TGTGCCAGCAGTCTTGGCCGGGACAAGTTTTCACCCCTCCACTTT | CASSLGRDKFSPLHF | TRBV11-2 | . | . | TRBJ1-6
TGTGCCAGTTACCGGGACAGGGGATCCGGGGAGCTGTTTTTT | CASYRDRGSGELFF | TRBV2 | TRBD1 | . | TRBJ2-2
TGTGCCAGCAGCCCACTACAAGGGGGGCCAAGTGGCACTATGCCGACTAATGAAAAACTGTTTTTT | CASSPLQGGPSGTMPTNEKLFF | TRBV4-2 | . | once | TRBJ1-4
TGTGCCAGCCGTCTAGGTGGGGCGCTCACTGAAGCTTTCTTT | CASRLGGALTEAFF | TRBV7-2 | . | . | TRBJ1-1
TGTGCCAGCAGCGTAGGGGTTAGCAATCAGCCCCAGCATTTT | CASSVGVSNQPQHF | TRBV9 | . | . | TRBJ1-5
TGTGCCAGCAGCCAAGGTATGAACACTGAAGCTTTCTTT | CASSQGMNTEAFF | TRBV3-1/TRBV3-2 | . | . | TRBJ1-1
TGTGCCAGCAGCCAAGTGAGGACTAACACTGAAGCTTTCTTT | CASSQVRTNTEAFF | TRBV3-1/TRBV3-2 | . | . | TRBJ1-1
TGTGCCAGCAGCTTGAGGGGTATAGGAAACACCATATATTTT | CASSLRGIGNTIYF | TRBV5-6 | . | . | TRBJ1-3
TGTGCCATCAGGCCGGGACAGAGCGGAAACACCATATATTTT | CAIRPGQSGNTIYF | TRBV10-3 | TRBD1 | . | TRBJ1-3
TGTGCCTGGAGTCCGACAGGGGGCGTAGAAAGCAATCAGCCCCAGCATTTT | CAWSPTGGVESNQPQHF | TRBV30 | TRBD1 | . | TRBJ1-5
TGTGCCAGCAGTTCCGAGGGGGGTGAAGCTTTCTTT | CASSSEGGEAFF | TRBV28 | . | . | TRBJ1-1
TGTGCCAGTAGTGCCTCTCCGGGACAGCCACTCAACTATGGCTACACCTTC | CASSASPGQPLNYGYTF | TRBV19 | TRBD1 | . | TRBJ1-2